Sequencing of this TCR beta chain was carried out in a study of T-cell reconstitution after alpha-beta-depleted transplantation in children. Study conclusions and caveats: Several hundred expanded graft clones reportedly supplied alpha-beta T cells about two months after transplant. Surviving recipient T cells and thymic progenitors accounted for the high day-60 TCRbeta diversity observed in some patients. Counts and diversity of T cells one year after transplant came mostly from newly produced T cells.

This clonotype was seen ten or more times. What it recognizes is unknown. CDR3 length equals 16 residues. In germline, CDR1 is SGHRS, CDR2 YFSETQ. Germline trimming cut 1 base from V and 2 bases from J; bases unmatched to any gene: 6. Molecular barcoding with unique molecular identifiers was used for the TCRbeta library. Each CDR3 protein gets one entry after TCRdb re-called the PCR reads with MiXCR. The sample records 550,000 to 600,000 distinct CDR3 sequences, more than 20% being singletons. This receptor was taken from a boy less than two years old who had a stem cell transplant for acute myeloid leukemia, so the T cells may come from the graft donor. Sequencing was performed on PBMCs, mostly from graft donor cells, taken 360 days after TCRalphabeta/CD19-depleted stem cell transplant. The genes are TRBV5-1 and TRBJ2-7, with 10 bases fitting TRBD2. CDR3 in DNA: TGCGCCAGCAGCTTGAATAGCGGGGGGACCACCTACGAGCAGTACTTC. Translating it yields CASSLNSGGTTYEQYF.